This entry features one T cell receptor beta chain sequence. Which antigen it targets is not known. There are 13 amino acids in the CDR3, from cysteine to phenylalanine inclusive. The protein alone is recorded here. CDR1 MNHEY and CDR2 SVGEGT are derived from the germline V gene. TCRdb records Illumina HiSeq 2000 as the sequencer. The TCR beta cDNA libraries were made using 5'RACE template switching, a step that added both a universal primer site and unique molecular identifiers. cDNA synthesis was primed from the TCR beta constant segment and was followed by two successive PCR amplification steps. The original pipeline was this. Reads were demultiplexed and grouped by UMI with MIGEC, and clonotypes were assembled and quantified with MiTCR. Only TCR cDNA sequences supported by at least two reads were kept to exclude erroneous sequences. The tcR package was used for downstream repertoire analysis, with clonotypes matched between fractions based on CDR3 nucleotide sequence plus V segment. VDJmatch was used to annotate antigen specificity against VDJdb, with one amino acid substitution in CDR3 permitted. Once TCRdb had reprocessed the reads, it stored one entry per CDR3 protein sequence and supplied no DNA. The V and J calls here are based on TCRdb, not the publication. This sample's clone table shows roughly 420,000 distinct CDR3 sequences. Approximately 6.8% of the sample belongs to the ten largest clones.

These data come from a study of T cells expressing NK-cell markers (dated by TCRdb to 2018 to 2020). Regarding the complete study: In sorted CD3+CD56+NKG2C+, CD3+CD56+NKG2C- and CD3+CD56-NKG2C+ T-cell subsets from several donors, TCR beta-chain repertoires were profiled. Among the eight sequenced donors, only one was HCMV-seronegative, while the other seven were HCMV-seropositive. The eight sequenced donors were randomly selected healthy volunteers, three men and five women. Libraries were sequenced as 2 x 150 bp reads on Illumina HiSeq 2000/2500, MiSeq or NextSeq.

The investigation overall reported the following: Whether the expanded NKG2C-expressing T cell clones were specific for HCMV antigens remained unclear. Those dominant clonotypes were again the most abundant among CD3+CD56-NKG2C+ cells in four donors, at about 28.3-60.1%. In several donors, the dominant CD3+CD56+NKG2C+ clonotypes were found to rank among the top 10 CD8+ clonotypes and to make up about 1.0-8% of CD8+ T cells.

HCMV serostatus was determined by detecting HCMV-specific IgG in serum with a commercial ELISA kit. Peripheral blood mononuclear cells were isolated from blood by Ficoll density gradient centrifugation. Here the chain combines TRBV6-2 or TRBV6-3 and TRBJ2-1; the D gene TCRdb calls, TRBD1, cannot be checked with no DNA. The sequence derives from a woman between 18 and 75 years old in good health. Source material: blood T cells: a sorted CD56 or NKG2C T cell subset, CD4+ or CD8+ T cells, or bulk PBMC T cells (not recorded which). The CDR3 protein: CASRRDTYNEQFF.